The 23 T cell receptor beta chains below come from one sample, sequenced in a study of T cell responses to AZD1222 COVID-19 vaccine. Method: immunoSEQ multiplex PCR; TCRdb's copy keeps in-frame clones and lacks some. Of around 150,000 clones listed, about 95% are singletons. This material consisted of peripheral blood, taken on day 0 of AZD1222 vaccination. Receptors originate from an adult in good health.

V is TRBV4-2 and J is TRBJ2-5; TRBD1 or TRBD2 may be the D gene (5 bases each). This CDR3 region has 17 residues. V was clipped by 0 bases and J by 5 bases, with 19 bases between them. Per the germline V gene, CDR1 is LGHNA and CDR2 is YNFKEQ. CDR3 region: CASSQEGSGAGFETQYF. CDR3 coding DNA: TGTGCCAGCAGCCAAGAAGGGTCCGGGGCTGGGTTCGAGACCCAGTACTTC.

The rearrangement links TRBV7-2 to TRBJ2-3; D is unresolved. Trimming took 6 bases from V and 4 from J, leaving 11 bases between them. Germline V gene lookup returns CDR1 SGHTA and CDR2 FQGNSA. The CDR3 has 13 residues. The CDR3 loop is CASSPLGADTQYF. The CDR3 DNA follows: TGTGCCAGCAGTCCCCTAGGAGCAGATACGCAGTATTTT.

This rearrangement joins TRBV2 to TRBJ1-2; a weak D match, TRBD1 (5 bases). In germline, CDR1 is SNHLY, CDR2 FYNNEI. Between the trimmed V and J ends, which lost 7 bases and 8 bases, there was a span of 17 bases. CDR3 length: 13 residues. The CDR3 coding sequence is TGTGCCAGCACCTACCAGGGCGGGCTAGGCTACACCTTC. Its translation: CASTYQGGLGYTF.

The V call is TRBV6-5, the J call TRBJ1-1, with 7 bases lining up with TRBD1. Germline V gene lookup returns CDR1 MNHEY and CDR2 SVGAGI. The CDR3 covers 15 residues. Trimming took 2 bases from V and 4 from J; bases not matched to a gene: 7. The CDR3 DNA sequence: TGTGCCAGCAGTTACCCAACAGGGGTGGGCACTGAAGCTTTCTTT. This codes for CASSYPTGVGTEAFF.

J is TRBJ1-5 and V is TRBV5-6; D unclear. V was pared by 4 bases and J by 2 bases, with 16 bases between. This CDR3 is built from 16 residues. Germline CDR1 and CDR2: SGHDT and YYEEEE. CDR3 nucleotides: TGTGCCAGCAGCCTGGGGTATAGTGTTGGCAATCAGCCCCAGCATTTT. Translated, it gives CASSLGYSVGNQPQHF.

The CDR3 is CASSERAQETQYF. The CDR3 nucleotides are TGTGCCAGCAGTGAGCGGGCCCAAGAGACCCAGTACTTC. The chain employs TRBV6-6 and TRBJ2-5; tentative D call: TRBD2 (6 bases). V lost 5 bases, J lost 1 base, and 8 bases lay in between. Germline V gene data show CDR1 as MNHNY and CDR2 as SVGAGI (reference sequence). The CDR3 runs to 13 residues.

CDR3 DNA sequence: TGTGCCAGCATCCACTCTGGGGCCAACGTCCTGACTTTC. Translating gives CASIHSGANVLTF. The J gene is TRBJ2-6, the V gene TRBV5-6; D unresolved. V was trimmed by 6 bases and J by 0 bases, leaving 4 bases between them. CDR3 size: 13 residues. Germline V gene data show CDR1 as SGHDT and CDR2 as YYEEEE.

The rearrangement joins TRBV6-5 to TRBJ1-2; D unclear. V gave up 0 bases and J gave up 5 bases, with 13 bases separating them. The CDR3 totals 15 residues. From germline, CDR1 is MNHEY and CDR2 SVGAGI. The CDR3 protein is CASSYSGNPGYGYTF. The CDR3 DNA reads as TGTGCCAGCAGTTACTCTGGGAACCCGGGATATGGCTACACCTTC.

The gene calls are TRBV13 and TRBJ2-3, with unresolved D. With 2 bases removed from V and 9 bases from J, the gap between germline ends came to 9 bases. Per the germline V gene, CDR1 is PRHDT and CDR2 is FYEKMQ (reference sequence). The CDR3 is 12 amino acids. The CDR3 nucleotides are TGTGCCAGCAGCTTAACCCTAAAAACGCAGTATTTT. Its translation: CASSLTLKTQYF.

This clone was seen once. CDR3 loop: CASSYTRTPANYGYTF. As DNA, the CDR3 is TGTGCCAGCAGCTATACACGAACTCCAGCTAACTATGGCTACACCTTC. The chain recombines TRBV11-2 with TRBJ1-2, with D hard to call. V was trimmed by 4 bases and J by 0 bases, leaving 15 bases between them. This CDR3 is 16 amino acids long. Germline V CDR1 and CDR2: SGHAT, FQNNGV.

The chain couples TRBV5-4 to TRBJ2-1; TRBD2 is a possible D gene (6 bases). This CDR3 spans 15 amino acids. Germline CDR1 reads SGHNT; CDR2 reads YYREEE (reference sequence). Trimming shortened V by 1 base and J by 8 bases, and 16 bases separated the two germline ends. The CDR3 sequence is CASSLSGGRRDEQFF. CDR3 sequence (DNA): TGTGCCAGCAGCTTGTCAGGAGGGAGAAGGGATGAGCAGTTCTTC. Based on the CDR3 plus reference TRBV5-4 and TRBJ2-1, the full variable domain is ETGVTQSPTHLIKTRGQQVTLRCSSQSGHNTVSWYQQALGQGPQFIFQYYREEENGRGNFPPRFSGLQFPNYSSELNVNALELDDSALYLCASSLSGGRRDEQFFGPGTRLTVL.

The V call is TRBV7-8, the J call TRBJ1-6; tentatively, D is TRBD1 (5 bases). This CDR3 is 14 amino acids long. CDR1 is SGHVS and CDR2 is FQNEAQ in the germline V gene. V lost 0 bases and J 6 bases, leaving 6 bases between the germline ends. CDR3 coding DNA: TGTGCCAGCAGCTTAGCAGGGGCTAATTCACCCCTCCACTTT. Translating gives CASSLAGANSPLHF.

This clone was seen a few times. This chain uses TRBV5-4 with TRBJ2-2; 8 nucleotides align to TRBD2. The trim removed 4 bases at V and 4 bases at J, leaving 6 bases unmatched. Germline loops: CDR1 SGHNT, CDR2 YYREEE (reference sequence). The CDR3 loop spans 15 amino acids. The CDR3 is CASSPARGGTGELFF. The CDR3 coding sequence is TGTGCCAGCAGCCCGGCCCGGGGGGGCACCGGGGAGCTGTTTTTT.

J is TRBJ1-3 and V is TRBV13; D is unclear. The CDR3 sequence is 14 residues long. The germline V gene has CDR1 PRHDT and CDR2 FYEKMQ (reference sequence). The V and J ends lost 4 bases and 3 bases respectively, with 10 bases between them. CDR3 nucleotides: TGTGCCAGCAGCTCCTGGGAGCGTGGAAACACCATATATTTT. This codes for CASSSWERGNTIYF.

V gene TRBV12-3 or TRBV12-4 combines with J gene TRBJ1-3; D gene ambiguous. Deletions cut 2 bases from V and 3 bases from J, with 2 bases between. The CDR3 is 12 amino acids. CDR3 amino acids: CASSLHGNTIYF. The CDR3 region has the DNA TGTGCCAGCAGTTTACATGGAAACACCATATATTTT.

In its sample, this clone was seen once. The V gene is TRBV15, the J gene TRBJ2-7; a possible D gene is TRBD2 (6 bases). From germline, CDR1 is LNHNV and CDR2 YYDKDF (reference sequence). Trimming took 8 bases from V and 5 from J, leaving 13 bases between them. The CDR3 loop spans 12 amino acids. The CDR3 spells CATGMGGHEQYV. CDR3 bases: TGTGCCACCGGTATGGGAGGCCACGAGCAGTACGTC.

CDR3 amino acids: CASSPGTNSYEQYV. The CDR3 DNA sequence: TGCGCCAGCAGCCCCGGGACAAACTCCTACGAGCAGTACGTC. The chain has TRBV5-1 and TRBJ2-7, with D possibly being TRBD1 (6 bases). The CDR3 has 14 amino acids. V lost 4 bases to trimming and J lost 0 bases, with 11 bases between them. From germline, CDR1 is SGHRS and CDR2 YFSETQ.

CDR3 nucleotides: TGTGCCAGCAGCGACTCCCCTCTAGGAGTTTGGGGCACAGATACGCAGTATTTT. Its protein is CASSDSPLGVWGTDTQYF. The chain is built from TRBV9 and TRBJ2-3; D is undetermined. CDR1 is SGDLS, CDR2 YYNGEE, per germline. The V and J ends lost 3 bases and 1 base respectively, with 21 bases between them. This CDR3 is 18 amino acids long.

V usage is TRBV24-1 and J usage is TRBJ2-3; 8 bases fit TRBD2. The CDR3 sequence is 14 residues long. J was trimmed by 1 base and V by 4 bases; bases with no gene match: 0. Germline CDR1 reads KGHDR; CDR2 reads SFDVKD. The CDR3 sequence: CATSERGGTDTQYF. In DNA form, the CDR3 reads TGTGCCACCAGTGAGCGGGGGGGCACAGATACGCAGTATTTT.

The chain recombines TRBV6-2 or TRBV6-3 with TRBJ2-3, with 8 bases that match TRBD2. The V gene's germline CDR1 is MNHEY and CDR2 SVGEGT. V was clipped by 3 bases and J by 5 bases; unmatched bases: 10. This CDR3 has 16 amino acids. CDR3 in amino acids: CASSYRVAGLQDTQYF. CDR3 nucleotides: TGTGCCAGCAGTTATAGGGTAGCGGGGTTACAAGATACGCAGTATTTT.

CDR3 sequence: CASSPPGTHAKNIQYF. Written as DNA, the CDR3 is TGTGCCAGCAGCCCACCCGGGACACACGCCAAAAACATTCAGTACTTC. The rearrangement uses TRBV7-9 and TRBJ2-4; D might be TRBD1 (6 bases). V lost 5 bases to trimming and J lost 1 base, with 15 bases between them. Germline CDR1 SEHNR, CDR2 FQNEAQ (reference sequence). This CDR3 spans 16 amino acids. Full variable domain (remainder filled in from reference TRBV7-9 and TRBJ2-4): DTGVSQNPRHKITKRGQNVTFRCDPISEHNRLYWYRQTLGQGPEFLTYFQNEAQLEKSRLLSDRFSAERPKGSFSTLEIQRTEQGDSAMYLCASSPPGTHAKNIQYFGAGTRLSVL.

V usage is TRBV6-5 and J usage is TRBJ1-1; D unclear. The CDR3 runs 13 residues. Trimming removed 5 bases from V and 6 bases from J, with 13 bases in between. In germline, CDR1 is MNHEY, CDR2 SVGAGI. CDR3 amino acids: CASSRSGGSEAFF. The DNA of the CDR3 is TGTGCCAGCAGTCGGTCGGGAGGATCTGAAGCTTTCTTT.

The chain uses TRBV7-8 and TRBJ1-2, with 9 positions matching TRBD1. Germline V gene data show CDR1 as SGHVS and CDR2 as FQNEAQ. This CDR3 spans 16 amino acids. Trimming took 1 base from V and 3 from J; bases not matched to a gene: 6. CDR3 protein: CASSLVPGQGYYGYTF. CDR3 coding DNA: TGTGCCAGCAGCTTAGTCCCGGGACAGGGATACTATGGCTACACCTTC. Together with reference TRBV7-8 and TRBJ1-2, the CDR3 gives the full variable domain: GAGVSQSPRYKVAKRGQDVALRCDPISGHVSLFWYQQALGQGPEFLTYFQNEAQLDKSGLPSDRFFAERPEGSVSTLKIQRTQQEDSAVYLCASSLVPGQGYYGYTFGSGTRLTVV.